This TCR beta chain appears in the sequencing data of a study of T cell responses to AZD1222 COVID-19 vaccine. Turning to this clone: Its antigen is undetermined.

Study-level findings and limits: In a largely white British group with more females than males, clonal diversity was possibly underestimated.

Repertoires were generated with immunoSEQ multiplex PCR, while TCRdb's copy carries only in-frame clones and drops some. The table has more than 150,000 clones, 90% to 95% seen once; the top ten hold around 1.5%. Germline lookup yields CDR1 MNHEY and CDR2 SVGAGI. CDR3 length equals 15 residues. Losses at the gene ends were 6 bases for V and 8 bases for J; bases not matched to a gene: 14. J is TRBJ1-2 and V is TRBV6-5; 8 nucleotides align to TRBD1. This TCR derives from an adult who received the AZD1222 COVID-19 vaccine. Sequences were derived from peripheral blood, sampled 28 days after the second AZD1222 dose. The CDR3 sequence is CASSRISGQGRGYTF. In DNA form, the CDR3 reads TGTGCCAGCAGCAGAATCTCAGGACAGGGAAGGGGCTACACCTTC.